A single sample gave rise to the 28 T cell receptor beta chains below, sequenced in a study of blood T cell repertoires in COVID-19. Assay: immunoSEQ multiplex PCR; the TCRdb copy retains only in-frame clones and omits some. The table lists tens of thousands of clones, 82% of them singletons. The specimen sequenced was peripheral blood. These receptors were collected from a woman aged 60-70 years with acute or convalescent COVID-19.

This rearrangement joins TRBV27 to TRBJ2-5, with D maybe TRBD2 (7 bases). V was cut by 6 bases and J by 5 bases, with 19 bases left in between. Germline V gene sequence: CDR1 MNHEY, CDR2 SMNVEV (reference sequence). The length of the CDR3 is 15 residues. CDR3: CASSYLSGGRETQYF. The CDR3 DNA reads as TGTGCCAGCAGCTACCTCTCGGGGGGCCGGGAGACCCAGTACTTC.

The chain uses TRBV7-9 and TRBJ1-4; 7 nucleotides agree with TRBD1. Germline lookup yields CDR1 SEHNR and CDR2 FQNEAQ (reference sequence). The junction had 7 bases not matched to a gene; V was cut back by 1 base and J by 8 bases. This CDR3 has 15 residues. Here the CDR3 DNA reads TGTGCCAGCAGCTTAGGTGACAGGGAAAGCGAAAAACTGTTTTTT. This sequence encodes CASSLGDRESEKLFF.

This sequence joins TRBV19 and TRBJ1-1; a possible D gene is TRBD1 (6 bases). CDR3 length equals 14 residues. The germline V gene has CDR1 LNHDA and CDR2 SQIVND (reference sequence). V shed 6 bases and J shed 6 bases, with 17 bases lying between them. The CDR3 DNA is TGTGCCAGTAGGACAGGTAGGATGACGGCTGAAGCTTTCTTT. It yields the protein CASRTGRMTAEAFF.

This chain links TRBV5-5 with TRBJ2-7; unclear D gene. The germline CDR1 and CDR2 sequences are SGHKS and YYEKEE (reference sequence). The length of the CDR3 is 14 residues. V was trimmed by 0 bases and J by 4 bases, leaving 11 bases between them. The CDR3 region is CASSLDPLFYEQYF. The CDR3 DNA follows: TGTGCCAGCAGCTTGGATCCCCTATTTTACGAGCAGTACTTC.

J is TRBJ1-1 and V is TRBV7-6; no clear D gene. This CDR3 is 11 amino acids long. CDR1 and CDR2 from the germline V gene are SGHVS and FNYEAQ. Trimming took 6 bases from V and 3 from J, leaving 5 bases between them. Written as DNA, the CDR3 is TGTGCCAGCAGGGTAGACACTGAAGCTTTCTTT. Translation gives CASRVDTEAFF.

Of note for this clone: Germline and junction disagree at one end, which may indicate a read error. J is TRBJ1-4 and V is TRBV5-1, with D maybe TRBD1 (5 bases). CDR1 is SGHRS and CDR2 is YFSETQ in the germline V gene. There are 15 residues in the CDR3. This CDR3 reads CASSLVGGLRTPSVF. As DNA, the CDR3 is TGCGCCAGCAGCTTGGTCGGGGGACTTCGTACTCCATCCGTTTTT.

The V gene is TRBV3-1 (or the pseudogene TRBV3-2), the J gene TRBJ1-1, with a possible D match to TRBD1 (6 bases). The CDR3 sequence is 14 residues long. Deletions cut 1 base from V and 1 base from J, with 7 bases between. The germline V gene encodes CDR1 LGHDT and CDR2 YNNKEL (reference sequence). The CDR3 sequence is CASSQVQGNTEAFF. The CDR3 DNA reads as TGTGCCAGCAGCCAAGTACAGGGGAACACTGAAGCTTTCTTT.

This clone was seen more than once but under ten times. V is TRBV4-2 and J is TRBJ1-2; D is ambiguous. CDR1 and CDR2 from the germline V gene are LGHNA and YNFKEQ. The CDR3 length is 15 residues. V dropped 4 bases and J dropped 2 bases, with 14 bases sitting between them. CDR3 DNA sequence: TGTGCCAGCAGCCTTTCCCTTACGCTAAACTATGGCTACACCTTC. Translated, it gives CASSLSLTLNYGYTF.

This clone was seen once. The chain employs TRBV19 and TRBJ1-2, with 9 positions matching TRBD1. CDR1 is LNHDA, CDR2 SQIVND, per germline (reference sequence). Losses at the gene ends were 9 bases for V and 4 bases for J; bases not matched to a gene: 9. This CDR3 has 14 amino acids. CDR3 in DNA: TGTGCCAGCCAGACACAGGGGGCGCCCTATGGCTACACCTTC. Translation: CASQTQGAPYGYTF.

The rearrangement uses TRBV19 and TRBJ1-5, with D possibly being TRBD1 (5 bases). The ends were cut back, 6 bases at V and 3 bases at J, with 9 bases in the middle. Germline lookup yields CDR1 LNHDA and CDR2 SQIVND (reference sequence). The CDR3 loop spans 13 amino acids. CDR3: CASSSRDNQPQHF. CDR3 sequence (DNA): TGTGCCAGTAGCTCCAGGGACAATCAGCCCCAGCATTTT.

J is TRBJ1-3 and V is TRBV3-1 (or the pseudogene TRBV3-2); possible D gene TRBD1, 5 bases. Deletions cut 0 bases from V and 0 bases from J, with 21 bases between. The CDR3 has 20 amino acids. The germline CDR1 and CDR2 sequences are LGHDT and YNNKEL (reference sequence). The CDR3 nucleotides read TGTGCCAGCAGCCAAGATAATTTGGCAGGGTTATCCCGCTCTGGAAACACCATATATTTT. It codes for CASSQDNLAGLSRSGNTIYF.

The chain recombines TRBV20-1 with TRBJ2-7, with 7 bases matching TRBD2. The length of the CDR3 is 11 residues. Germline V CDR1 and CDR2: DFQATT, SNEGSKA (reference sequence). Unmatched junction bases numbered 3, after V lost 3 bases and J lost 7 bases. CDR3 DNA sequence: TGCAGTGCTAGGACGGGGGGAGAGCAGTACTTC. Amino acids: CSARTGGEQYF.

The rearrangement joins TRBV5-1 to TRBJ1-2; 10 bases line up with TRBD1. The CDR3 is made up of 17 amino acids. Germline CDR1 and CDR2: SGHRS and YFSETQ. After removal of 0 bases from V and 4 bases from J, the junction contained 9 bases not matched to a gene. CDR3 DNA sequence: TGCGCCAGCAGCTTGGGGCTCGGGACAGGGGCTGCCTATGGCTACACCTTC. Protein: CASSLGLGTGAAYGYTF.

V gene TRBV5-1 combines with J gene TRBJ2-3, with a weak D call TRBD2 (7 bases). V lost 4 bases to trimming and J lost 0 bases, with 15 bases between them. Germline V gene lookup returns CDR1 SGHRS and CDR2 YFSETQ. The CDR3 loop spans 16 amino acids. CDR3 region: CASSQKGGLSTDTQYF. The CDR3 region has the DNA TGCGCCAGCAGCCAGAAAGGGGGACTAAGCACAGATACGCAGTATTTT.

The V gene is TRBV7-2, the J gene TRBJ1-3; perhaps TRBD1 as D (5 bases). V was trimmed by 6 bases and J by 1 base, leaving 13 bases between them. Germline lookup yields CDR1 SGHTA and CDR2 FQGNSA. This CDR3 spans 15 amino acids. CDR3 loop: CASSPHRGSGNTIYF. In DNA, the CDR3 is TGTGCCAGCAGTCCCCACCGGGGGTCTGGAAACACCATATATTTT.

The V and J genes are TRBV14 and TRBJ2-7, with 9 bases aligning to TRBD2. The CDR3 is 17 amino acids. Germline CDR1 is SGHDN and CDR2 is FVKESK. V lost 1 base, J lost 3 bases, and 10 bases stayed unmatched. The CDR3 here is CASSQGNLAGRYYEQYF. In nucleotides, the CDR3 is TGTGCCAGCAGCCAAGGCAATCTAGCGGGGAGGTACTACGAGCAGTACTTC.

This clone was picked up one time. The chain uses TRBV19 and TRBJ2-7, with 7 bases aligning to TRBD2. V shed 5 bases, J shed 5 bases, and the junction held 6 bases outside the gene matches. Germline CDR1 is LNHDA and CDR2 is SQIVND (reference sequence). This CDR3 has 13 residues. The chain's CDR3 is CASSVTSAHEQYF. The DNA for the CDR3 is TGTGCCAGTAGTGTCACTAGCGCCCACGAGCAGTACTTC. Using reference TRBV19 and TRBJ2-7 for the parts outside the CDR3, the full variable domain is DGGITQSPKYLFRKEGQNVTLSCEQNLNHDAMYWYRQDPGQGLRLIYYSQIVNDFQKGDIAEGYSVSREKKESFPLTVTSAQKNPTAFYLCASSVTSAHEQYFGPGTRLTVT.

This clone was picked up a small number of times. This chain links TRBV27 with TRBJ1-1; perhaps TRBD1 as D (5 bases). Germline V gene data show CDR1 as MNHEY and CDR2 as SMNVEV (reference sequence). V lost 6 bases to trimming and J lost 1 base, with 15 bases between them. This CDR3 comprises 15 residues. In DNA, the CDR3 is TGTGCCAGCAGACGATCCCATGACAGGAACACTGAAGCTTTCTTT. Its protein product is CASRRSHDRNTEAFF.

The J gene is TRBJ2-1, the V gene TRBV5-6, with a weak D call TRBD2 (6 bases). This CDR3 contains 14 residues. Trimming shortened V by 5 bases and J by 6 bases, and 15 bases separated the two germline ends. The germline gives CDR1 SGHDT, CDR2 YYEEEE. CDR3: CASSRLDQINEQFF. The CDR3 nucleotides read TGTGCCAGCAGTCGACTAGACCAGATCAATGAGCAGTTCTTC.

The J gene is TRBJ2-3, the V gene TRBV11-2, with TRBD2 matching over 8 bases. CDR1 and CDR2 (germline): SGHAT, FQNNGV. This CDR3 comprises 18 residues. V was clipped by 5 bases and J by 3 bases; unmatched bases: 16. The CDR3 region is CASSLSPGAGVGTDTQYF. In DNA, the CDR3 is TGTGCCAGCAGCCTCTCGCCAGGAGCGGGAGTAGGGACAGATACGCAGTATTTT.

The chain is built from TRBV18 and TRBJ2-7; 8 positions match TRBD1. CDR3 size: 13 residues. Trimming cost V 5 bases and J 6 bases; bases outside gene matches: 6. CDR1 and CDR2 (germline): KGHSH, LQKENI. CDR3 coding DNA: TGTGCCAGCTCAAACCAGGGGGCCGTCGAGCAGTACTTC. It is translated as CASSNQGAVEQYF.

The chain joins TRBV28 to TRBJ2-5; D gene unclear. The V gene lost 5 bases and the J gene lost 7 bases, with 11 bases spanning the gap. Germline CDR1 reads MDHEN; CDR2 reads SYDVKM. This CDR3 is 12 amino acids long. CDR3 sequence (DNA): TGTGCCAGCAGTCCCCTTAGTGGGACCCAGTACTTC. It is translated as CASSPLSGTQYF.

This clone was detected only once. The chain combines TRBV5-4 with TRBJ2-7, with D possibly matching TRBD1 (6 bases). The CDR3 is made up of 15 amino acids. Per the germline V gene, CDR1 is SGHNT and CDR2 is YYREEE (reference sequence). V lost 2 bases and J lost 2, with 14 bases in between. The CDR3 loop reads CASSLGSDRAYEQYF. In nucleotides, the CDR3 is TGTGCCAGCAGCTTAGGCTCGGACAGAGCCTACGAGCAGTACTTC.

The gene calls are TRBV6-5 and TRBJ1-2; 7 nucleotides match TRBD1. V was pared by 0 bases and J by 4 bases, with 8 bases of the junction left unmatched. This CDR3 has 16 residues. Germline V gene data show CDR1 as MNHEY and CDR2 as SVGAGI. The CDR3 sequence is CASSYSAGGPFYGYTF. The CDR3 nucleotides read TGTGCCAGCAGTTACTCGGCAGGGGGACCTTTCTATGGCTACACCTTC.

This clone was observed a handful of times. The chain is built from TRBV5-1 and TRBJ1-1; maybe TRBD1 (5 bases). V was cut by 7 bases and J by 4 bases, with 20 bases left in between. The CDR3 runs 15 residues. Germline CDR1 is SGHRS and CDR2 is YFSETQ. The CDR3 bases are TGCGCCAGCCAGTCGGGGGGTAGGGAAGGCACTGAAGCTTTCTTT. Translated: CASQSGGREGTEAFF.

In regard to this clone: This CDR3 is also generated by other DNA sequences in the sample. The V gene is TRBV7-9, the J gene TRBJ2-5, with a possible D match to TRBD2 (6 bases). The CDR3 totals 14 residues. The V gene's germline CDR1 is SEHNR and CDR2 FQNEAQ (reference sequence). Trimming took 0 bases from V and 2 from J, leaving 7 bases between them. The CDR3 reads CASSLAGGQETQYF. The CDR3, as DNA: TGTGCCAGCAGCTTAGCGGGGGGACAAGAGACCCAGTACTTC.

J is TRBJ2-1 and V is TRBV19; TRBD1 might be the D (6 bases). The CDR3 spans 15 residues. Trimming left V 4 bases short and J 5 bases short, with 15 bases between. Germline lookup yields CDR1 LNHDA and CDR2 SQIVND (reference sequence). The CDR3 spells CASSKGQGSHNEQFF. CDR3 sequence (DNA): TGTGCCAGTAGTAAAGGGCAGGGGTCCCACAATGAGCAGTTCTTC.

The rearrangement joins TRBV18 to TRBJ1-2; possibly TRBD1 for D (5 bases). V lost 1 base to trimming and J lost 4 bases, with 13 bases between them. Germline lookup yields CDR1 KGHSH and CDR2 LQKENI. The CDR3 has 15 amino acids. The CDR3 DNA reads as TGTGCCAGCTCACCACAAAGCCAGGGCGGCTATGGCTACACCTTC. It specifies CASSPQSQGGYGYTF.